Given below is one T cell receptor beta chain in context. What it binds is unknown. This specimen comes from a study of graft-versus-host responses after intestinal transplantation. This CDR3 spans 15 amino acids. Trimming left V 5 bases short and J 6 bases short, with 16 bases between. Germline values: CDR1 SSHAT, CDR2 FNYEAQ (reference sequence). Here immunoSEQ multiplex PCR was the method, and the copy in TCRdb shows in-frame clones only, minus some. The sample records around 78,000 clones, more than 75% being singletons. Material: unstimulated CD8+ T cells sorted from spleen or lymph node cells, obtained before transplant. The TCR sequence derives from a human donor who was the organ donor for an intestinal transplant. This rearrangement joins TRBV7-7 to TRBJ2-2; the D gene is possibly TRBD1 (6 bases). The CDR3 region is CASSPFTGSAGELFF. In DNA form, the CDR3 reads TGTGCCAGCAGCCCATTTACAGGGTCGGCCGGGGAGCTGTTTTTT.